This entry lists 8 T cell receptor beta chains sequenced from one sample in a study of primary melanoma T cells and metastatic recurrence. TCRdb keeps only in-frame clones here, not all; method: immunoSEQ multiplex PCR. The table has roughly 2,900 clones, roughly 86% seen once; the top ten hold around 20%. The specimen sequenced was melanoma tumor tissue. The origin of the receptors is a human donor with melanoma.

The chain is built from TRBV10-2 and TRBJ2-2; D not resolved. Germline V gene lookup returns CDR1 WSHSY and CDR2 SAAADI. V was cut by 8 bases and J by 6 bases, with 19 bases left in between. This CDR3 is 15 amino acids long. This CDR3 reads CASRTATGRPGELFF. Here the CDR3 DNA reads TGCGCCAGCCGCACGGCCACCGGGCGGCCCGGGGAGCTGTTTTTT.

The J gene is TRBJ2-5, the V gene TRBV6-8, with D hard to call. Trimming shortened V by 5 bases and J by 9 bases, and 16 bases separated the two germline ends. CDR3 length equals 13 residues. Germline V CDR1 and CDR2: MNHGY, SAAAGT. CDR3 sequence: CASSPLFEESQYF. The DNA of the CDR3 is TGTGCCAGCAGTCCCCTTTTCGAGGAATCCCAGTACTTC.

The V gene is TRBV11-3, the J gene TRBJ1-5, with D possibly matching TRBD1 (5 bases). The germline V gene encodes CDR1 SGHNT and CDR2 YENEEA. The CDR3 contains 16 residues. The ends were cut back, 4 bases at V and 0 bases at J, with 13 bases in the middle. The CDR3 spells CASSSGARNSNQPQHF. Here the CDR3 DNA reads TGTGCCAGCAGCTCCGGGGCAAGGAATAGCAATCAGCCCCAGCATTTT.

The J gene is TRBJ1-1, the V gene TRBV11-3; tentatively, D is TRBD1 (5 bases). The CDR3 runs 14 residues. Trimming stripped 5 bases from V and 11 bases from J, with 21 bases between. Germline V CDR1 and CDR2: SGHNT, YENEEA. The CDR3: CASSPAWGNPGAFF. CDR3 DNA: TGTGCCAGCAGCCCGGCATGGGGGAACCCTGGGGCTTTCTTT.

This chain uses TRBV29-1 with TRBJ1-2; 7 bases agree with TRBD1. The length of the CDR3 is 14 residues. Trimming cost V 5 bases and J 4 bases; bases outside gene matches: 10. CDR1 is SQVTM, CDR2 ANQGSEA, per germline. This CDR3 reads CSVPGTVRGYGYTF. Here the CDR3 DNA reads TGCAGCGTTCCCGGGACAGTGCGGGGCTATGGCTACACCTTC.

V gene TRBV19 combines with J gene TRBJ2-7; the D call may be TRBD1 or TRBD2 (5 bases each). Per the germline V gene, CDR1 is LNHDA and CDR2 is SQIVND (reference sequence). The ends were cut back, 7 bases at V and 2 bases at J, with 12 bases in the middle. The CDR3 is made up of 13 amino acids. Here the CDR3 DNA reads TGTGCCAGTACCCCGGGGCCTCCCTACGAGCAGTACTTC. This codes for CASTPGPPYEQYF. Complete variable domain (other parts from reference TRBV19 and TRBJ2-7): DGGITQSPKYLFRKEGQNVTLSCEQNLNHDAMYWYRQDPGQGLRLIYYSQIVNDFQKGDIAEGYSVSREKKESFPLTVTSAQKNPTAFYLCASTPGPPYEQYFGPGTRLTVT.

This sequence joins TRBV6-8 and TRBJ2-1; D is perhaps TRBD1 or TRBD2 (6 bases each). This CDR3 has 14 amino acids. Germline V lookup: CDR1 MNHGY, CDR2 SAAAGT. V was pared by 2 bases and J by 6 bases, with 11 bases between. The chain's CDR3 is CASSYVGGPNEQFF. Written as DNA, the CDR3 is TGTGCCAGCAGTTACGTCGGGGGCCCCAATGAGCAGTTCTTC.

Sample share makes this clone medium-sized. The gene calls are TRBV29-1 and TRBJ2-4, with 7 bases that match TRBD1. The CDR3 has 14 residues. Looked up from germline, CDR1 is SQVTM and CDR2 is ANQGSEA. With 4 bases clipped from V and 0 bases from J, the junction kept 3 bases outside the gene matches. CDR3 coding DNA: TGCAGCGTTGCAAGGGGGCTAGCCAAAAACATTCAGTACTTC. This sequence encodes CSVARGLAKNIQYF.